This record covers a single T cell receptor beta chain. This sample is part of a study of T cells expressing NK-cell markers. Overall study context: Seven donors tested HCMV-seropositive and one tested seronegative among the eight sequenced.

The CDR3 consists of 14 residues. Germline CDR1 is MGHRA and CDR2 is YSYEKL. No DNA is given; TCRdb re-called the 5' RACE reads and lists each CDR3 protein once. Its listing shows 120,000 to 150,000 distinct CDR3 sequences. V gene TRBV4-1 combines with J gene TRBJ2-5. Sequencing used blood T cells: a sorted CD56 or NKG2C T cell subset, CD4+ or CD8+ T cells, or bulk PBMC T cells (not recorded which). The clonotype originates from a man aged 18-30 years in good health. The CDR3 sequence: CASSQVGSQETQYF.